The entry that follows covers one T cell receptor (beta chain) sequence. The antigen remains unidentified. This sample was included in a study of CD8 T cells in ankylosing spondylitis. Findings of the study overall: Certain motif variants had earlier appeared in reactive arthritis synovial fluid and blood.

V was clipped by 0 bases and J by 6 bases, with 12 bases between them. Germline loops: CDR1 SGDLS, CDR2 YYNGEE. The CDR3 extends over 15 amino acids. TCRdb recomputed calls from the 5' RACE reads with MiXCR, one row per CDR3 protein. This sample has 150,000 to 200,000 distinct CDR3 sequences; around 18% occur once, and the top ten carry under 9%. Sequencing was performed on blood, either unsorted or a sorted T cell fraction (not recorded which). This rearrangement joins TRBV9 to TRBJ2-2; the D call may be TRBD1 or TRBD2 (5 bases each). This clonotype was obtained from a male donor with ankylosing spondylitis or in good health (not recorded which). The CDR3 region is CASSVGGSNAGELFF. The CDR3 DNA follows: TGTGCCAGCAGCGTAGGGGGGAGTAACGCCGGGGAGCTGTTTTTT. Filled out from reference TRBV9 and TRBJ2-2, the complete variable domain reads DSGVTQTPKHLITATGQRVTLRCSPRSGDLSVYWYQQSLDQGLQFLIQYYNGEERAKGNILERFSAQQFPDLHSELNLSSLELGDSALYFCASSVGGSNAGELFFGEGSRLTVL.